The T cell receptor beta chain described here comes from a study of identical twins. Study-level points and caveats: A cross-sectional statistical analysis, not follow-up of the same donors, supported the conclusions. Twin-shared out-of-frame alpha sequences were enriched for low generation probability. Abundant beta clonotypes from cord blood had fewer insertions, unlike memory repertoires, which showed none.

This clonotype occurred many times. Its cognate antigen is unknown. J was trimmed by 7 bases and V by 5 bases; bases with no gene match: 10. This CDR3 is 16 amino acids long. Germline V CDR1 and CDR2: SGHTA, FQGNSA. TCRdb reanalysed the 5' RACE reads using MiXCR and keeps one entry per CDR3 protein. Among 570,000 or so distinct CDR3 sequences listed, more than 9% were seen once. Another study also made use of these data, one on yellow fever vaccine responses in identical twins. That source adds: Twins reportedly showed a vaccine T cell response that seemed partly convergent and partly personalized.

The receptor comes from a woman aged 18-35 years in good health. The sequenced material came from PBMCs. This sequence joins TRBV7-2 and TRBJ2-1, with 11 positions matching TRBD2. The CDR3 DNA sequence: TGTGCCAGCAGCACCTTAGCGGGGGGGCGGTTAAATGAGCAGTTCTTC. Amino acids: CASSTLAGGRLNEQFF.